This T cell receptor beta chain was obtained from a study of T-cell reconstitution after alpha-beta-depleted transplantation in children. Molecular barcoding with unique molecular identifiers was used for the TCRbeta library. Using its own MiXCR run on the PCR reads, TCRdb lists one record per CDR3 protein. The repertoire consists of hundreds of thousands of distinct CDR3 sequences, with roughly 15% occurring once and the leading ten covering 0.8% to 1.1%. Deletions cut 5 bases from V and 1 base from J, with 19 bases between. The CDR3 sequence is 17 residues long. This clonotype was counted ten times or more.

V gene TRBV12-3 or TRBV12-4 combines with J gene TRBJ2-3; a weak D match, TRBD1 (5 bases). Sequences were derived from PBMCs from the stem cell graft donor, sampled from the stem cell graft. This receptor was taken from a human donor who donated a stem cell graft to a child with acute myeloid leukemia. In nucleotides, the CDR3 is TGTGCCAGCAGTGCGGCAGGGCAACGACTGCGCACAGATACGCAGTATTTT. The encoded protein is CASSAAGQRLRTDTQYF.